This TCR beta chain appears in the sequencing data of a study of T cells after yellow fever vaccination. Overall study findings and caveats: The presence of abundant clonotypes contaminating from the bulk population was possible in FACS-sorted repertoires. On re-exposure, the response was weaker but peaked faster, at day 5 versus 15.

A universal primer site and UMIs were added as TCR cDNA was made by 5'RACE template switching. Using its own MiXCR run on the 5' RACE reads, TCRdb lists one record per CDR3 protein. The sample carries roughly 150,000 distinct CDR3 sequences, about 6.2% recorded once. This clonotype occurred a few times. Its antigen is as yet unknown. Germline CDR1 and CDR2: GTSNPN and SVGIG (reference sequence). This CDR3 has 14 amino acids. The germline V and J ends were trimmed by 0 bases and 5 bases, with 13 bases remaining between them. This receptor was obtained from a man aged 30 to 39 who received the YFV17D yellow fever vaccine. The V gene is TRBV30, the J gene TRBJ2-5; possibly TRBD2 for D (6 bases). Sequencing used CD4+ T cells sorted from PBMCs, obtained 10 days after the yellow fever booster vaccination. CDR3 in amino acids: CAWSVRRADETQYF. CDR3 DNA sequence: TGTGCCTGGAGTGTAAGGAGGGCCGATGAGACCCAGTACTTC.